Presented here are 27 T cell receptor beta chains from one specimen sequenced in a study of technical replicates of blood from a few donors. Sequencing was performed with immunoSEQ multiplex PCR; in TCRdb, only in-frame clones are kept and a portion is missing. The sample shows 75,000 to 95,000 clones, about 96% of them seen only once. Material for sequencing was T cells isolated from PBMCs. These receptors originate from a human donor in good health.

This chain joins TRBV28 and TRBJ2-7; 11 bases agree with TRBD2. The CDR3 contains 14 residues. The ends lost 5 bases at V and 2 bases at J; junction bases unmatched: 2. Germline assignment: CDR1 MDHEN and CDR2 SYDVKM. CDR3 sequence (DNA): TGTGCCAGCAGTCCACTAGCGGGAGCCTACGAGCAGTACTTC. It specifies CASSPLAGAYEQYF.

The chain couples TRBV7-6 to TRBJ2-1; 9 bases match TRBD2. With V trimmed by 1 base and J by 9 bases, 7 bases remained unmatched. Germline V gives CDR1 SGHVS, CDR2 FNYEAQ. The CDR3 sequence is 15 residues long. CDR3 sequence (DNA): TGTGCCAGCAGCTTAGGTAGCGGGAGCGGGGGTGAGCAGTTCTTC. Translating gives CASSLGSGSGGEQFF.

J is TRBJ2-2 and V is TRBV4-2; 12 bases align to TRBD2. CDR1 LGHNA and CDR2 YNFKEQ come from the germline V gene. This CDR3 is 18 amino acids long. J lost 1 base, V lost 2 bases, and 5 bases had no gene match. Here the CDR3 DNA reads TGTGCCAGCAGCCAACTAACTAGCGGGAGGCTGAACACCGGGGAGCTGTTTTTT. This codes for CASSQLTSGRLNTGELFF.

This rearrangement joins TRBV28 to TRBJ2-3; 9 bases are shared with TRBD1. The V and J ends lost 5 bases and 5 bases, in that order; junction bases with no gene match: 8. Germline assignment: CDR1 MDHEN and CDR2 SYDVKM. The CDR3 totals 15 residues. The CDR3 protein is CASSPRTGDRDTQYF. The CDR3 coding sequence is TGTGCCAGCAGTCCTAGGACAGGGGATCGAGATACGCAGTATTTT. The entire variable domain, with the rest obtained from reference TRBV28 and TRBJ2-3, is as follows: DVKVTQSSRYLVKRTGEKVFLECVQDMDHENMFWYRQDPGLGLRLIYFSYDVKMKEKGDIPEGYSVSREKKERFSLILESASTNQTSMYLCASSPRTGDRDTQYFGPGTRLTVL.

The chain uses TRBV7-9 and TRBJ2-6; 9 positions match TRBD1. This CDR3 has 16 amino acids. With 8 bases clipped from V and 0 bases from J, the junction kept 5 bases outside the gene matches. In germline, CDR1 is SEHNR, CDR2 FQNEAQ (reference sequence). This chain's CDR3 is CASRDREVSGANVLTF. CDR3 DNA: TGTGCCAGCCGGGACAGGGAAGTCTCTGGGGCCAACGTCCTGACTTTC.

V usage is TRBV18 and J usage is TRBJ2-1, with D possibly matching TRBD2 (6 bases). With 8 bases removed from V and 0 bases from J, the gap between germline ends came to 14 bases. From germline, CDR1 is KGHSH and CDR2 LQKENI. This CDR3 is 15 amino acids long. CDR3 coding DNA: TGTGCCAGCCAAAGCCCAGCGGGCTCCTACAATGAGCAGTTCTTC. Its translation is CASQSPAGSYNEQFF.

This chain joins TRBV5-1 and TRBJ1-3, with TRBD1 identical over 7 bases. Germline CDR1 is SGHRS and CDR2 is YFSETQ. The CDR3 is 15 amino acids. The J segment lost 1 base and the V segment lost 3 bases, leaving 4 bases of the junction unmatched. The DNA of the CDR3 is TGCGCCAGCAGCTCGACAGGGAATTCTGGAAACACCATATATTTT. This encodes CASSSTGNSGNTIYF.

This clone showed up just once. The chain recombines TRBV7-8 with TRBJ1-1; 8 bases map to TRBD1. Germline lookup yields CDR1 SGHVS and CDR2 FQNEAQ. V shed 5 bases and J 6 bases; nucleotides not matched to a gene: 8. The length of the CDR3 is 14 residues. The CDR3 nucleotides read TGTGCCAGCAGCCTATCAGGGGGCTGGGCTGAAGCTTTCTTT. It codes for CASSLSGGWAEAFF.

The chain is built from TRBV29-1 and TRBJ2-7, with a weak D call TRBD1 (5 bases). Germline V gene lookup returns CDR1 SQVTM and CDR2 ANQGSEA. The germline V and J ends were trimmed by 7 bases and 5 bases, with 15 bases remaining between them. The CDR3 is 12 amino acids. The CDR3 loop is CSANQGEHEQYF. In nucleotides, the CDR3 is TGCAGCGCTAATCAGGGTGAACACGAGCAGTACTTC.

The chain links TRBV6-1 to TRBJ1-1; D possibly corresponds to TRBD1 (6 bases). CDR1 and CDR2 from the germline V gene are MNHNS and SASEGT. This CDR3 comprises 15 residues. V was cut by 2 bases and J by 1 base, with 11 bases left in between. CDR3 DNA sequence: TGTGCCAGCAGTGAATACGGGGGGCGGAACACTGAAGCTTTCTTT. Its protein is CASSEYGGRNTEAFF.

The gene calls are TRBV28 and TRBJ2-7; D not resolved. The CDR3 is 14 residues long. Germline assignment: CDR1 MDHEN and CDR2 SYDVKM. V was shortened by 5 bases and J by 1 base, with 12 bases between the two germline ends. The DNA of the CDR3 is TGTGCCAGCAGTCCCAAACAAGTATCCTACGAGCAGTACTTC. It is translated as CASSPKQVSYEQYF.

The gene calls are TRBV9 and TRBJ2-1, with D tentatively TRBD2 (5 bases). V lost 0 bases and J lost 2, with 9 bases in between. Germline lookup yields CDR1 SGDLS and CDR2 YYNGEE. The CDR3 extends over 15 amino acids. The CDR3 DNA sequence: TGTGCCAGCAGCGTAGGGGGTAGCGCCTACAATGAGCAGTTCTTC. It yields the protein CASSVGGSAYNEQFF. Filled out from reference TRBV9 and TRBJ2-1, the complete variable domain reads DSGVTQTPKHLITATGQRVTLRCSPRSGDLSVYWYQQSLDQGLQFLIQYYNGEERAKGNILERFSAQQFPDLHSELNLSSLELGDSALYFCASSVGGSAYNEQFFGPGTRLTVL.

This chain links TRBV20-1 with TRBJ2-6, with D uncertain. Germline assignment: CDR1 DFQATT and CDR2 SNEGSKA (reference sequence). Trimming took off 8 bases at V and 3 bases at J, with 5 bases between the two ends. This CDR3 spans 11 amino acids. CDR3 protein: CSSHGANVLTF. The CDR3 DNA is TGCAGTTCCCATGGGGCCAACGTCCTGACTTTC.

This chain links TRBV6-5 with TRBJ1-1; 9 bases align to TRBD1. Germline-derived CDR1 and CDR2 are MNHEY and SVGAGI. The CDR3 runs to 16 residues. V shed 2 bases, J shed 2 bases, and the junction held 6 bases outside the gene matches. The CDR3 sequence is CASSYPRTGGNTEAFF. In DNA form, the CDR3 reads TGTGCCAGCAGTTACCCACGTACAGGGGGCAACACTGAAGCTTTCTTT.

V gene TRBV29-1 combines with J gene TRBJ1-1; possible D gene TRBD1, 5 bases. V was pared by 7 bases and J by 4 bases, with 19 bases between. In germline, CDR1 is SQVTM, CDR2 ANQGSEA. This CDR3 has 14 residues. The chain's CDR3 is CSASRGQEGTEAFF. For the CDR3, the DNA is TGCAGCGCGTCCCGGGGCCAGGAGGGCACTGAAGCTTTCTTT.

The rearrangement uses TRBV6-5 and TRBJ2-7, with 7 bases aligning to TRBD2. This CDR3 region has 14 residues. Germline V gene data show CDR1 as MNHEY and CDR2 as SVGAGI. V lost 7 bases, J lost 6 bases, and 12 bases stayed unmatched. The CDR3 bases are TGTGCCAGCACCATGAGAGGACTAGGAAGCGAGCAGTACTTC. Residues: CASTMRGLGSEQYF.

Here the CDR3 reads CASSLTGSEKLFF. As DNA, the CDR3 is TGTGCCAGCAGCCTGACAGGGAGTGAAAAACTGTTTTTT. The V gene is TRBV28, the J gene TRBJ1-4, with 7 bases fitting TRBD1. Germline V gene lookup returns CDR1 MDHEN and CDR2 SYDVKM. The CDR3 has 13 residues. J lost 7 bases, V lost 6 bases, and 5 bases had no gene match. Full variable domain (remainder filled in from reference TRBV28 and TRBJ1-4): DVKVTQSSRYLVKRTGEKVFLECVQDMDHENMFWYRQDPGLGLRLIYFSYDVKMKEKGDIPEGYSVSREKKERFSLILESASTNQTSMYLCASSLTGSEKLFFGSGTQLSVL.

The chain is built from TRBV13 and TRBJ2-3, with 10 bases aligning to TRBD2. The CDR3 consists of 17 residues. Germline lookup yields CDR1 PRHDT and CDR2 FYEKMQ (reference sequence). V gave up 3 bases and J gave up 5 bases; unmatched junction bases: 11. This CDR3 reads CASSFADLAGVEDTQYF. CDR3 nucleotides: TGTGCCAGCAGCTTCGCCGATCTAGCGGGAGTCGAAGATACGCAGTATTTT. The full variable domain, its missing parts supplied by reference TRBV13 and TRBJ2-3, is AAGVIQSPRHLIKEKRETATLKCYPIPRHDTVYWYQQGPGQDPQFLISFYEKMQSDKGSIPDRFSAQQFSDYHSELNMSSLELGDSALYFCASSFADLAGVEDTQYFGPGTRLTVL.

This clone was recorded only once. The chain recombines TRBV7-9 with TRBJ2-2, with D uncertain. The CDR3 is made up of 13 amino acids. Trimming pared 2 bases from V and 6 bases from J, leaving 7 bases between. Germline CDR1 is SEHNR and CDR2 is FQNEAQ (reference sequence). The CDR3 DNA reads as TGTGCCAGCAGCTTAATTTACTCCGGGGAGCTGTTTTTT. It yields the protein CASSLIYSGELFF.

The chain couples TRBV7-2 to TRBJ1-5; no firm D call. From germline, CDR1 is SGHTA and CDR2 FQGNSA. This CDR3 is built from 17 residues. With 0 bases removed from V and 0 bases from J, the gap between germline ends came to 12 bases. The CDR3 reads CASSLALAGFSNQPQHF. CDR3 coding DNA: TGTGCCAGCAGCTTAGCGCTCGCGGGGTTTAGCAATCAGCCCCAGCATTTT.

This chain connects TRBV19 to TRBJ1-1, with 9 bases that match TRBD1. CDR3 size: 16 residues. Per germline, CDR1 LNHDA and CDR2 SQIVND (reference sequence). The V and J ends lost 8 bases and 4 bases, in that order; junction bases with no gene match: 14. The CDR3 DNA sequence: TGTGCCAGTGGCTATAGCCCGGGACAGGGAGGCACTGAAGCTTTCTTT. This codes for CASGYSPGQGGTEAFF.

The rearrangement links TRBV7-6 to TRBJ2-7; 8 bases are a match to TRBD2. The CDR3 has 16 residues. Looked up from germline, CDR1 is SGHVS and CDR2 is FNYEAQ. Trimming cost V 1 base and J 5 bases; bases outside gene matches: 10. Here the CDR3 reads CASSLVYREGRNEQYF. In nucleotides, the CDR3 is TGTGCCAGCAGCTTAGTTTACCGGGAGGGCCGTAACGAGCAGTACTTC.

The V and J genes are TRBV7-6 and TRBJ1-2; no clear D gene. The CDR3 loop spans 13 amino acids. Trimming stripped 2 bases from V and 1 base from J, with 5 bases between. CDR1 and CDR2 (germline): SGHVS, FNYEAQ. The CDR3 protein is CASSLIYNYGYTF. CDR3 nucleotide sequence: TGTGCCAGCAGCTTAATATATAACTATGGCTACACCTTC.

The table lists this clone with a count of one. The gene calls are TRBV19 and TRBJ2-3, with a weak D call TRBD2 (6 bases). CDR1 is LNHDA, CDR2 SQIVND, per germline (reference sequence). V was clipped by 5 bases and J by 2 bases, with 11 bases between them. The CDR3 totals 14 residues. The CDR3 bases are TGTGCCAGTAGTTGGAGGGTGTACACAGATACGCAGTATTTT. This translates into CASSWRVYTDTQYF.

The V and J genes are TRBV6-5 and TRBJ1-1; TRBD1 aligns across 8 bases. Unmatched junction bases numbered 5, after V lost 2 bases and J lost 6 bases. CDR3 length: 14 amino acids. Germline V CDR1 and CDR2: MNHEY, SVGAGI. CDR3 protein: CASSYQGALPEAFF. The CDR3 nucleotides read TGTGCCAGCAGTTACCAGGGGGCGCTTCCTGAAGCTTTCTTT.

This rearrangement joins TRBV29-1 to TRBJ1-2; possibly TRBD1 for D (5 bases). The CDR3 has 11 residues. Per the germline V gene, CDR1 is SQVTM and CDR2 is ANQGSEA. Trimming took off 6 bases at V and 4 bases at J, with 9 bases between the two ends. CDR3 nucleotides: TGCAGCGTGGAAAGGGGCTATGGCTACACCTTC. This sequence encodes CSVERGYGYTF.

The gene calls are TRBV9 and TRBJ2-3; TRBD2 matches 9 bases. Germline loops: CDR1 SGDLS, CDR2 YYNGEE. Germline trimming cut 3 bases from V and 1 base from J; bases unmatched to any gene: 6. CDR3 length: 16 residues. CDR3 sequence reads: CASSASSGRGTDTQYF. The CDR3 nucleotides read TGTGCCAGCAGCGCTAGTAGCGGGAGAGGCACAGATACGCAGTATTTT.